Here is one T cell receptor (beta chain) with its context. Its antigen remains unidentified. Base qualities are not at hand, and no much larger clone is one base apart. TCRbeta CDR3 regions were amplified from genomic DNA using the immunoSEQ Assay, a bias-controlled multiplex PCR. Per the source publication's procedure: Nucleated cell counts per sample were estimated from amplification of reference gene primers within the assay. To quantify the absolute abundance of each unique TCRbeta CDR3 rearrangement, sequence reads were collapsed and filtered. Productive Simpson clonality was computed per sample as the square root of Simpson's diversity index over productive rearrangements. TCRdb re-hosts the immuneACCESS table, in-frame sequences only. Its copies lack some clones; in the studies checked, an unresolved V gene accounts for under half of them, and the cause for the rest is not known. The V and J calls and clone size are taken from that table; D and trimming were inferred from the DNA. This sample holds 150,000 or so clones; roughly 84% were observed only once. Nearly 15% of the sample rests with the top ten.

This entry is derived from a study of blood T cell repertoires in COVID-19 (dated by TCRdb to the early 2020s). With respect to the entire study: Samples covering the acute and convalescent phases of COVID-19 were provided by collaborators in the United States, Italy and Spain. The prospective study material was composed of cDNA or gDNA derived from T cells, B-cell-depleted T cells, or PBMCs. Subjects who had been exposed to COVID-19, were actively infected with it, or had recovered from it provided the deeply sampled blood TCRbeta repertoires that made up the dataset. A freely available public database, intended as a resource for researchers studying the immune response to SARS-CoV-2, is where the repertoires were released. Samples came from the ongoing ImmuneRACE study (first 160 participants) plus 1,254 subjects from 6 global collaborators. A de-identified subject ID, COVID-19 status, age in years and sex were almost always included in the sample metadata. Where HLA class I and class II types were available, the types were taken from metadata supplied by the sample provider, not from assay-based typing. The research as a whole found: How much clinical and demographic metadata was included differed by source and by participant, and the metadata was provided uncurated.

The germline V gene gives CDR1 as MDHEN and CDR2 as SYDVKM. The CDR3 holds 14 amino acids from the cysteine to the phenylalanine. Only CDR3 DNA is held: 42 bases, read in frame from base 1. V is pruned by 6 bases and J by 7 bases, leaving 9 bases of the junction without a gene match. Participants in the prospective study were aged roughly 18 to 100 years, lived in 20 to 30 United States geographic areas, and enrolled through a virtual design. In the prospective study, participants were assigned to cohorts based on the clinical history participants reported in a screening survey and a study questionnaire. For ImmuneRACE Cohort 3, a participant was defined as recovered based on two consecutive negative NP/OP PCR tests, clearance by a healthcare professional, or resolution of symptoms. Mobile phlebotomists in the prospective study collected whole blood, serum and a nasopharyngeal or oropharyngeal swab from every participant. Prospective study participants could optionally give additional blood draws and questionnaires over an approximately two-month period. Prospective study blood samples were shipped either frozen or at room temperature before DNA extraction.

Material for sequencing was PBMCs or T cells enriched from blood (not recorded which). Recombination joined TRBV28 with TRBJ1-5, with 7 junctional bases fitting TRBD1. The sequence was obtained from a man aged 50 or older who had recovered from COVID-19. The DNA sequence reads TGTGCCAGCAGCCTGATACAGGGGCCGCAGCCCCAGCATTTT. This is translated as CASSLIQGPQPQHF.